This passage covers 20 T cell receptor beta chains from one sample sequenced in a study of blood T cell repertoires in COVID-19. Data came from immunoSEQ multiplex PCR; TCRdb stores just in-frame clones and leaves some out. The sample has 130,000 to 150,000 clones, roughly 80% seen once. The specimen was peripheral blood. The receptor source for this set is a human donor in a cohort sampled during active COVID-19.

V is TRBV12-5 and J is TRBJ1-2; a weak D match, TRBD1 (6 bases). The germline V gene has CDR1 LGHNT and CDR2 FRNRAP. V was shortened by 4 bases and J by 0 bases, with 12 bases between the two germline ends. This CDR3 spans 15 amino acids. In DNA, the CDR3 is TGTGCTAGTGGTTCCGCCTGGGACACTAACTATGGCTACACCTTC. Protein: CASGSAWDTNYGYTF.

The chain carries TRBV2 and TRBJ2-1, with TRBD2 matching over 7 bases. V gave up 3 bases and J gave up 5 bases; unmatched junction bases: 7. The length of the CDR3 is 15 residues. CDR1 is SNHLY, CDR2 FYNNEI, per germline. The CDR3 DNA is TGTGCCAGCAGTGATATGTCTAGCGGACACAATGAGCAGTTCTTC. Its translation: CASSDMSSGHNEQFF.

The CDR3 protein is CASSAIPGGIYTEAFF. CDR3 coding DNA: TGTGCCAGCAGCGCAATCCCCGGGGGGATTTACACTGAAGCTTTCTTT. The rearrangement joins TRBV9 to TRBJ1-1, with D maybe TRBD1 (5 bases). The CDR3 sequence is 16 residues long. Germline V CDR1 and CDR2: SGDLS, YYNGEE. Trimming pared 3 bases from V and 3 bases from J, leaving 18 bases between.

The genes are TRBV5-4 and TRBJ2-3, with 8 bases matching TRBD2. CDR1 SGHNT and CDR2 YYREEE come from the germline V gene (reference sequence). CDR3 length: 15 amino acids. V was clipped by 4 bases and J by 4 bases; unmatched bases: 8. The chain's CDR3 is CASSRTSGPADTQYF. The CDR3 DNA reads as TGTGCCAGCAGCCGAACTAGCGGCCCCGCAGATACGCAGTATTTT.

The chain carries TRBV18 and TRBJ1-2, with TRBD1 matching 11 bases. Trimming took 5 bases from V and 6 from J; bases not matched to a gene: 8. From germline, CDR1 is KGHSH and CDR2 LQKENI. The CDR3 covers 15 residues. CDR3 protein: CASSSRTGGEDGYTF. The CDR3, as DNA: TGTGCCAGCTCATCTAGGACAGGGGGCGAAGATGGCTACACCTTC.

This chain joins TRBV6-6 and TRBJ1-4; D is possibly TRBD1 (5 bases). V was cut by 5 bases and J by 7 bases, with 14 bases left in between. Germline V CDR1 and CDR2: MNHNY, SVGAGI (reference sequence). The CDR3 is made up of 14 amino acids. This CDR3 is CASSESRRGEKLFF. CDR3 sequence (DNA): TGTGCCAGCAGTGAGTCCAGGAGGGGTGAAAAACTGTTTTTT.

The chain uses TRBV6-5 and TRBJ2-1, with D perhaps matching TRBD2 (6 bases). Trimming shortened V by 5 bases and J by 5 bases, and 13 bases separated the two germline ends. The CDR3 has 14 residues. CDR1 is MNHEY and CDR2 is SVGAGI in the germline V gene. CDR3 amino acids: CASSTPGDNNEQFF. CDR3 nucleotides: TGTGCCAGCAGTACGCCGGGGGATAACAATGAGCAGTTCTTC.

As regards this clone: A read error may account for a junction end that differs from germline. The chain uses TRBV5-1 and TRBJ1-1; possibly TRBD1 for D (5 bases). The germline CDR1 and CDR2 sequences are SGHRS and YFSETQ. This CDR3 has 15 residues. As DNA, the CDR3 is TGTGCCAGCAGCCGCGGGGGGGTCTTGAACACTGAAGCTTTCTTT. Its protein is CASSRGGVLNTEAFF.

This chain joins TRBV29-1 and TRBJ1-4; D is unresolved. Germline assignment: CDR1 SQVTM and CDR2 ANQGSEA. The CDR3 is 14 residues long. The V and J ends lost 6 bases and 0 bases respectively, with 11 bases between them. CDR3 sequence: CSVKQAATNEKLFF. CDR3 DNA: TGCAGCGTCAAACAAGCGGCAACTAATGAAAAACTGTTTTTT.

This chain links TRBV9 with TRBJ1-1; the D gene is possibly TRBD1 (6 bases). Germline V gene data show CDR1 as SGDLS and CDR2 as YYNGEE. Trimming cost V 0 bases and J 9 bases, with 15 bases left between them. The CDR3 extends over 14 amino acids. The CDR3 sequence is CASSVGAPDRKAFF. The CDR3 nucleotides read TGTGCCAGCAGCGTAGGAGCCCCCGACAGGAAAGCTTTCTTT.

Here the CDR3 DNA reads TGTGCCAGCAGCCGACAGAACTATGGCTACACCTTC. This gives the protein CASSRQNYGYTF. The chain links TRBV6-4 to TRBJ1-2; TRBD1 might be the D (5 bases). CDR1 is MRHNA, CDR2 SNTAGT, per germline. The CDR3 has 12 amino acids. Trimming took 6 bases from V and 2 from J, leaving 7 bases between them.

The rearrangement links TRBV6-1 to TRBJ1-1, with 7 bases that match TRBD1. V trimming: 4 bases; J trimming: 6 bases; junction bases outside the gene matches: 14. The germline gives CDR1 MNHNS, CDR2 SASEGT. The CDR3 length is 16 residues. The CDR3 spells CASSGEAAGGNPEAFF. Written as DNA, the CDR3 is TGTGCCAGCAGTGGCGAGGCAGCAGGGGGGAATCCTGAAGCTTTCTTT.

This clone was counted between two and nine times. J is TRBJ1-2 and V is TRBV4-1; maybe TRBD1 (5 bases). V lost 4 bases and J lost 4, with 16 bases in between. Germline V CDR1 and CDR2: MGHRA, YSYEKL. The CDR3 consists of 15 residues. Here the CDR3 reads CASSPLQGKGYGYTF. In nucleotides, the CDR3 is TGCGCCAGCAGCCCCCTCCAGGGAAAGGGCTATGGCTACACCTTC.

The chain couples TRBV9 to TRBJ2-3; 10 positions agree with TRBD2. CDR1 is SGDLS, CDR2 YYNGEE, per germline. V gave up 7 bases and J gave up 1 base; unmatched junction bases: 6. This CDR3 is 15 amino acids long. Here the CDR3 reads CASASGGAGTDTQYF. For the CDR3, the DNA is TGTGCCAGCGCCAGCGGGGGGGCTGGCACAGATACGCAGTATTTT.

This clone is a singleton in its sample. The chain recombines TRBV5-4 with TRBJ1-2, with 8 bases aligning to TRBD1. The junction had 8 bases not matched to a gene; V was cut back by 3 bases and J by 4 bases. Germline V gene data show CDR1 as SGHNT and CDR2 as YYREEE (reference sequence). The CDR3 is 15 amino acids. The CDR3 sequence is CASSSGTGDRYGYTF. The CDR3, as DNA: TGTGCCAGCAGCTCCGGGACAGGCGACCGCTATGGCTACACCTTC.

This rearrangement joins TRBV7-8 to TRBJ1-2; weak D call: TRBD1 (6 bases). Germline CDR1 and CDR2: SGHVS and FQNEAQ. V dropped 5 bases and J dropped 8 bases, with 21 bases sitting between them. The CDR3 totals 15 residues. The chain's CDR3 is CASSPRTDGSGGYTF. The CDR3 DNA reads as TGTGCCAGCAGCCCCCGGACAGATGGCTCCGGAGGCTACACCTTC.

This clone was seen a handful of times. The identical CDR3 is also encoded by other nucleotide sequences in the sample. This rearrangement joins TRBV4-1 to TRBJ1-3; D is uncertain. CDR1 and CDR2 from the germline V gene are MGHRA and YSYEKL. V gave up 5 bases and J gave up 7 bases, with 12 bases separating them. CDR3 size: 13 residues. In DNA form, the CDR3 reads TGCGCCAGCAGCTCTCAGGCAGGCAACACCATATATTTT. Protein product: CASSSQAGNTIYF.

The rearrangement joins TRBV29-1 to TRBJ2-5, with 14 bases fitting TRBD2. The CDR3 runs to 16 residues. V lost 4 bases to trimming and J lost 3 bases; unmatched junction nucleotides: 7. CDR1 SQVTM and CDR2 ANQGSEA come from the germline V gene. CDR3 nucleotides: TGCAGCGTTGGCACCGGGACTAGCGGGAGCGAAGAGACCCAGTACTTC. Translating gives CSVGTGTSGSEETQYF.

The chain uses TRBV25-1 and TRBJ2-1; 12 bases are shared with TRBD2. The V gene's germline CDR1 is MGHDK and CDR2 SYGVNS. V trimming: 5 bases; J trimming: 6 bases; junction bases outside the gene matches: 5. The CDR3 sequence is 15 residues long. In DNA form, the CDR3 reads TGTGCCAGCAGTCGCGGACTAGCGGGGTTCAATGAGCAGTTCTTC. Protein product: CASSRGLAGFNEQFF.

This chain uses TRBV27 with TRBJ1-2; TRBD1 agrees at 7 bases. Trimming took 5 bases from V and 0 from J; bases not matched to a gene: 3. Germline V gives CDR1 MNHEY, CDR2 SMNVEV (reference sequence). This CDR3 is 14 amino acids long. The CDR3 coding sequence is TGTGCCAGCAGTCTACAGGGGACTAACTATGGCTACACCTTC. Translation gives CASSLQGTNYGYTF.